This TCR beta chain was sequenced in a study of cytomegalovirus exposure and HLA in healthy donors. The wider study: Around 190 million T cells yielded approximately 100 million unique TCR beta sequences, as an earlier analysis found. Notes on the study in general: As a later analysis showed, a missense DCLRE1C variant was linked to trimming of TCR beta V- and J-genes. TCR beta sequences reportedly predicted the HLA-A and HLA-B alleles of most subjects accurately.

It was with 60 Vbeta and 13 Jbeta primers that the PCR ran. Assay used: immunoSEQ multiplex PCR; TCRdb lists only in-frame clones, some missing. The sample has around 130,000 clones, less than 85% seen once. As concerns this clone: The antigen remains undetermined.

The TCR was taken from a man aged 40-49 years in good health and CMV-seronegative. The source material was PBMCs.

CDR3 residues: CASSYSRTGGKNEQFF. The CDR3 DNA sequence: TGTGCCAGCAGTTACTCGAGGACAGGGGGGAAAAATGAGCAGTTCTTC. The rearrangement links TRBV6-5 to TRBJ2-1, with TRBD1 matching 10 bases. From germline, CDR1 is MNHEY and CDR2 SVGAGI. This CDR3 is built from 16 residues. The trim removed 0 bases at V and 7 bases at J, leaving 6 bases unmatched.